The 2 T cell receptor beta chains below all came from one sample that was sequenced in a study of spatial heterogeneity in lung cancer. Each CDR3 protein gets one entry after TCRdb re-called the 5' RACE reads with MiXCR. The sample lists about 10,000 distinct CDR3 sequences, 6% to 7.5% occurring once. Stated time point: sample taken at primary tumor resection. Specimen: normal lung tissue next to the tumor, collected at surgery. The receptor set was obtained from a male donor with early-stage non-small cell lung cancer.

This clonotype was seen ten or more times. The chain links TRBV7-6 to TRBJ1-4; D remains ambiguous. Per the germline V gene, CDR1 is SGHVS and CDR2 is FNYEAQ. The CDR3 loop spans 16 amino acids. The germline V and J ends were trimmed by 0 bases and 8 bases, with 16 bases remaining between them. The CDR3 DNA reads TGTGCCAGCAGCTTAGCTTCCCGGGGTTTTGGGGAAAAACTGTTTTTT. As protein: CASSLASRGFGEKLFF.

Many counts were recorded for this clonotype. The gene calls are TRBV11-1 and TRBJ2-7; 7 bases map to TRBD2. The J segment lost 2 bases and the V segment lost 4 bases, leaving 5 bases of the junction unmatched. Germline V gives CDR1 SGHAT, CDR2 FQDESV (reference sequence). The CDR3 extends over 14 amino acids. The CDR3 loop reads CASSSSGLPYEQYF. CDR3 DNA: TGTGCCAGCAGCTCTAGCGGCCTTCCCTACGAGCAGTACTTC.